This T cell receptor beta chain stems from a study of metastatic and nonmetastatic thyroid tumors. J was trimmed by 4 bases and V by 1 base; bases with no gene match: 5. Germline values: CDR1 MNHNS, CDR2 SASEGT. This CDR3 has 15 residues. With MiXCR, TCRdb reprocessed the PCR reads. The sample lists approximately 82,000 clones; around 13% were seen once. Every patient underwent thyroid surgery untreated. The chain carries TRBV6-1 and TRBJ2-7; 9 nucleotides match TRBD1. The sequenced material came from tumor tissue. The receptor was isolated from a female donor with papillary thyroid cancer or a benign thyroid nodule (not recorded which). Some clones in this sample may be carry-over from other donors' samples. The CDR3, as DNA: TGTGCCAGCAGTGAAGGGGACAGGGTAATGTACGAGCAGTACTTC. Residues: CASSEGDRVMYEQYF.